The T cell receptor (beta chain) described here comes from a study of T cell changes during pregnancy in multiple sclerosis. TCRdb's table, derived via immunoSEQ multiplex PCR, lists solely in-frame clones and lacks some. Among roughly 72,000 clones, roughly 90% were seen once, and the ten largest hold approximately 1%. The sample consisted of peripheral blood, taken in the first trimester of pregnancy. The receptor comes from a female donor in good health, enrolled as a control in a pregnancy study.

The CDR3 is CASSSPGQAYNEQFF. As DNA, the CDR3 is TGTGCCAGCAGCTCTCCGGGACAGGCGTACAATGAGCAGTTCTTC. The V call is TRBV5-4, the J call TRBJ2-1, with TRBD1 identical over 8 bases. Germline CDR1 SGHNT, CDR2 YYREEE (reference sequence). This CDR3 contains 15 residues. V lost 3 bases, J lost 4 bases, and 6 bases stayed unmatched.